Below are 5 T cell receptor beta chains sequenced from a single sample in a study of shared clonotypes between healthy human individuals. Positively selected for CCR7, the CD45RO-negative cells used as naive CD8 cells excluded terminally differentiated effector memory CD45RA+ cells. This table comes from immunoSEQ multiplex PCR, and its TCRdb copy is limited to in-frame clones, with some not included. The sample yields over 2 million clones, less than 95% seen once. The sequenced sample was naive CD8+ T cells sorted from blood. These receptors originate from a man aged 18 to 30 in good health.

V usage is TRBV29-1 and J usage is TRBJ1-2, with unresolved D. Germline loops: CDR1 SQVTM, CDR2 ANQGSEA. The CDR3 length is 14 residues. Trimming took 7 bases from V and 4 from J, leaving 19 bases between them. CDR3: CSAWVDLLPYGYTF. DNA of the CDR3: TGCAGCGCCTGGGTGGACTTGCTCCCCTATGGCTACACCTTC.

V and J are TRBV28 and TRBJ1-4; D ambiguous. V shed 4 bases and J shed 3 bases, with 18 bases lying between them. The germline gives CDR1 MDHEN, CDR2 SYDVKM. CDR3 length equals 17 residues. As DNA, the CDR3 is TGTGCCAGCAGTTCCCCAAGGGAGGCAGCTTCTAATGAAAAACTGTTTTTT. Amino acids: CASSSPREAASNEKLFF. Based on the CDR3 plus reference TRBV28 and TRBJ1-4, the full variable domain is DVKVTQSSRYLVKRTGEKVFLECVQDMDHENMFWYRQDPGLGLRLIYFSYDVKMKEKGDIPEGYSVSREKKERFSLILESASTNQTSMYLCASSSPREAASNEKLFFGSGTQLSVL.

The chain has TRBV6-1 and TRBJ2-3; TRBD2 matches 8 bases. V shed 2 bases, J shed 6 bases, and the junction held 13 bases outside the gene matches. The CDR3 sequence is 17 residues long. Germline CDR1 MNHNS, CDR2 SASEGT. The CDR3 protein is CASSEWRSGGGSDTQYF. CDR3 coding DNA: TGTGCCAGCAGTGAATGGAGAAGCGGGGGAGGATCGGATACGCAGTATTTT.

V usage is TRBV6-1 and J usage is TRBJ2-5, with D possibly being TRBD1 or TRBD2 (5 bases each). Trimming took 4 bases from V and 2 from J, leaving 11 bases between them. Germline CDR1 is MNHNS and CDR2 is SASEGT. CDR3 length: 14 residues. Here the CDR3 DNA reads TGTGCCAGCAGTGTCCGGGACCTACAAGAGACCCAGTACTTC. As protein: CASSVRDLQETQYF.

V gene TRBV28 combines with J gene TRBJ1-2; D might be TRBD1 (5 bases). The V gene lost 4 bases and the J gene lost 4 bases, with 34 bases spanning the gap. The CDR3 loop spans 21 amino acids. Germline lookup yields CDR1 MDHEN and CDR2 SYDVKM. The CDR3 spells CASSSLVVGAGEGEIIYGYTF. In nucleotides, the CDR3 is TGTGCCAGCAGTTCCCTGGTGGTTGGGGCGGGCGAGGGAGAGATAATCTATGGCTACACCTTC.